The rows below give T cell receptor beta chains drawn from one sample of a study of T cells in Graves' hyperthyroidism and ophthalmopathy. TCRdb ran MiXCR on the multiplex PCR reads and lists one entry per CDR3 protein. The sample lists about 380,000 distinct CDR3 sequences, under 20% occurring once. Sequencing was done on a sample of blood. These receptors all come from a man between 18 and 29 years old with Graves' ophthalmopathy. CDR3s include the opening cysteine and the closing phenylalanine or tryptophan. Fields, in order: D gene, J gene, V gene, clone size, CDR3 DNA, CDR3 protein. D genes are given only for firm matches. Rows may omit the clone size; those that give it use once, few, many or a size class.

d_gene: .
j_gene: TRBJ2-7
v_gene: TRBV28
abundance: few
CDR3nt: TGTGCCAGCAGTTTACCACAGCACTACGAGCAGTACTTC
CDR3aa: CASSLPQHYEQYF

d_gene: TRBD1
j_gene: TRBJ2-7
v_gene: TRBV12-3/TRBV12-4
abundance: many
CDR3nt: TGTGCCAGCAGCGGTGGGACAGGGGGATTTGGGTCCTACGAGCAGTACTTC
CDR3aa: CASSGGTGGFGSYEQYF

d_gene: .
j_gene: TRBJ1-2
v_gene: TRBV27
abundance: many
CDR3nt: TGTGCCAGCAGATACGCTTCGGGCTATGGCTACACCTTC
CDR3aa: CASRYASGYGYTF

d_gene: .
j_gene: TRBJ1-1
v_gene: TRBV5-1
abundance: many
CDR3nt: TGCGCCAGCAGCTTGGAGGGAGACAACACTGAAGCTTTCTTT
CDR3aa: CASSLEGDNTEAFF

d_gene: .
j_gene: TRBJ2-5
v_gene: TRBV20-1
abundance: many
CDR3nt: TGCAGTGCGTCCTTGGAGACCCAGTACTTC
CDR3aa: CSASLETQYF

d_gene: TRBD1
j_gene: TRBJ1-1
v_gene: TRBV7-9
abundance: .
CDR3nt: TGTGCCAGCAGCCCTAACACAGGGGTTGAAGCTTTCTTT
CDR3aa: CASSPNTGVEAFF

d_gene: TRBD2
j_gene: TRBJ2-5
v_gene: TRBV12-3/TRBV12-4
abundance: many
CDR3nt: TGTGCCAGCAGTATAGCGGGGGGGCCCCGAGAGACCCAGTACTTC
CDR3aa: CASSIAGGPRETQYF

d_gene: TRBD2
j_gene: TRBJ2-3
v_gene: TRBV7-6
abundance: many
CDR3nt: TGTGCCAGCAGCTTAGTTGGCGGGGGGGGAGATACGCAGTATTTT
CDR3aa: CASSLVGGGGDTQYF

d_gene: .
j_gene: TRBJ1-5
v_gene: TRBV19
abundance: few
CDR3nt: TGTGCCAGTACCACCCTTGGGCAGGGGTATAGCAATCAGCCCCAGCATTTT
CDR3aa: CASTTLGQGYSNQPQHF

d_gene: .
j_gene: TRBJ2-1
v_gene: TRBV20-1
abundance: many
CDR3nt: TGCAGTGCTAGGTTAGCCAAGGGGATCGATGAGCAGTTCTTC
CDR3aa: CSARLAKGIDEQFF

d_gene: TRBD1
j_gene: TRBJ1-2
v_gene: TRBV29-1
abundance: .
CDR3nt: TGCAGCGGCCGCGTAGGGGGCGCTGACTATGGCTACACCTTC
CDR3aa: CSGRVGGADYGYTF

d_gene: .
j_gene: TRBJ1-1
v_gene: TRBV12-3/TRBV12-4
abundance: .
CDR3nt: TGTGCCAGCAGTGCAGGGGTTCGTATCACTGAAGCTTTCTTT
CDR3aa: CASSAGVRITEAFF

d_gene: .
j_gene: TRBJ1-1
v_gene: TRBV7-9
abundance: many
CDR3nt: TGTGCCAGCAGCTTAGAACGTGAAGCTTTCTTT
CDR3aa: CASSLEREAFF

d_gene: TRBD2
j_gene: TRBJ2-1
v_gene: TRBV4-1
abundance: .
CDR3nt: TGCGCCAGCAGCCAACTCCTAGCGGGGGACTACGAGCAGTTCTTC
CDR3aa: CASSQLLAGDYEQFF

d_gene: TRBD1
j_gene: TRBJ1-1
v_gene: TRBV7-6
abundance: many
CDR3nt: TGTGCCAGCAGCTTGGGACAGGTGGATGAAGCTTTCTTT
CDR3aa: CASSLGQVDEAFF

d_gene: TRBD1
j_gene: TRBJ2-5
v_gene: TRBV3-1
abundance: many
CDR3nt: TGTGCCAGCAGGCAAGAACGGGCGGACAGGGGGCTAGAGACCCAGTACTTC
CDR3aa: CASRQERADRGLETQYF

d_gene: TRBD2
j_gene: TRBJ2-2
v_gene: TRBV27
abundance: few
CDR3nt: TGTCGGCTAGCGGGGGGCCGTTACACCGGGGAGCTGTTTTTT
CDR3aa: CRLAGGRYTGELFF

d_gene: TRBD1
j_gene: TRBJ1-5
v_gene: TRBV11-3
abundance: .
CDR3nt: TGTGCCAGCAGCCGAGGGACAGGGTATAGCAATCAGCCCCAGCATTTT
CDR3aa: CASSRGTGYSNQPQHF

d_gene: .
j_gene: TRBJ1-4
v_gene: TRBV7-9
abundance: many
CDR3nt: TGTGCCAGCAGCTGGGGGGTAAAACTGTTTTTT
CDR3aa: CASSWGVKLFF

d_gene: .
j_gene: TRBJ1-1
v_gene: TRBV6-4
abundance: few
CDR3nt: TGTGCCAGCAGTGAAGAACAGTACACTGAAGCTTTCTTT
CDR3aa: CASSEEQYTEAFF

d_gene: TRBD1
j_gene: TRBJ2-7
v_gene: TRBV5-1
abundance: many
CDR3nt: TGCGCCAGCAGCTATGGACAGGGTGACTACGAGCAGTACTTC
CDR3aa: CASSYGQGDYEQYF

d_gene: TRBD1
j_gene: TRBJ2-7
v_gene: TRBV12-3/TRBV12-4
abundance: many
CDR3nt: TGTGCCAGCAGTTTAGGCAGGGGGCCCGACGAGCAGTACTTC
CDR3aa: CASSLGRGPDEQYF

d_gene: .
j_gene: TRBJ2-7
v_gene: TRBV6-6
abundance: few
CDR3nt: TGTGCCAGCAGTTACTCGAGGGGGGCTGAATCCTACGAGCAGTACTTC
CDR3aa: CASSYSRGAESYEQYF